The clone carrying this TCR beta chain turned up a few times. Its cognate antigen is unknown. This sample is drawn from a study of human T cells and chemical hapten exposure. Overall study findings and caveats: Positively correlated with patch test score were the counts of PT1 expanded TCRs. High-frequency TCRs, those above 1 in 1000, stayed the same after DPC sensitization.

This CDR3 is 13 amino acids long. Germline CDR1 reads SGHDT; CDR2 reads YYEEEE. V lost 4 bases to trimming and J lost 8 bases; unmatched junction nucleotides: 4. For the library, individual cDNA molecules each received unique molecular identifiers. TCRdb itself ran the RACE reads through MiXCR, one entry per CDR3 protein. The sample carries tens of thousands of distinct CDR3 sequences, approximately 6.6% recorded once. Time point given: patch test 2, 6 weeks after DPC sensitization. The treatment: therapeutic diphenylcyclopropenone sensitization with weekly scalp DPC. The material sequenced was whole blood, taken in connection with sensitization to the hapten diphenylcyclopropenone (DPC). The sequence was collected from a woman aged 25 to 39 with alopecia areata. Some clones in this sample may be carry-over from other donors' samples. The chain joins TRBV5-6 to TRBJ2-2, with TRBD1 matching 8 bases. CDR3 DNA sequence: TGTGCCAGCAGCACGGACAGGGAAGGGGAGCTGTTTTTT. Translation gives CASSTDREGELFF.